This TCR beta chain was observed in a study of blood T cell repertoires in COVID-19. Self-reported history from a screening survey and questionnaire set each donor's cohort. V lost 7 bases to trimming and J lost 2 bases, with 9 bases between them. Germline loops: CDR1 MDHEN, CDR2 SYDVKM. The CDR3 extends over 12 amino acids. Authors' data handling: It was from reference gene primer amplification that nucleated cell counts were estimated. TCRdb's copy holds only in-frame clones and misses some; the assay was immunoSEQ multiplex PCR. V and J calls and clone size follow that table, whereas D and trimming were derived from the DNA. The repertoire has about 310,000 clones, approximately 91% of them found once; the top ten carry 8% to 10%.

The receptor was isolated from a woman aged 40 to 50 who had recovered from COVID-19. Material for sequencing was PBMCs or T cells enriched from blood (not recorded which). V usage is TRBV28 and J usage is TRBJ2-7; D uncertain. CDR3 region: CASTSLAYEQYF. CDR3 in DNA: TGTGCCAGCACCTCTCTAGCCTACGAGCAGTACTTC.